This record concerns one TCR beta chain sequence. Its antigen remains unknown. The same CDR3 also results from other DNA sequences found in this sample. Germline trimming cut 5 bases from V and 2 bases from J; bases unmatched to any gene: 1. Germline assignment: CDR1 SNHLY and CDR2 FYNNEI. The CDR3 is made up of 14 amino acids. This record belongs to a study of cytomegalovirus exposure and HLA in healthy donors. Study-wide points: A later analysis found TCR association rates differed by HLA locus, highest for DRB1 and lowest for HLA-C.

Amplification used 60 Vbeta primers and 13 Jbeta primers. The repertoire was sequenced with immunoSEQ multiplex PCR; TCRdb's copy has only in-frame clones and lacks some. The sample holds some 38,000 clones, 60% to 70% seen once. The chain joins TRBV2 to TRBJ2-7; 12 bases are shared with TRBD1. The receptor was isolated from a man aged 35-49 years in good health and CMV-seronegative. Input material: PBMCs. CDR3 sequence reads: CASSRDRGPYEQYF. The CDR3 coding sequence is TGTGCCAGCAGTCGGGACAGGGGGCCCTACGAGCAGTACTTC. The whole variable domain, remainder taken from reference TRBV2 and TRBJ2-7, is EPEVTQTPSHQVTQMGQEVILRCVPISNHLYFYWYRQILGQKVEFLVSFYNNEISEKSEIFDDQFSVERPDGSNFTLKIRSTKLEDSAMYFCASSRDRGPYEQYFGPGTRLTVT.